The 8 T cell receptor beta chains given below trace back to one sample, sequenced in a study of blood T cell repertoires in COVID-19. Assay: immunoSEQ multiplex PCR; the TCRdb copy retains only in-frame clones and omits some. The sample shows about 180,000 clones, under 85% of them seen only once. Sequencing was carried out using peripheral blood. Every receptor here comes from a human donor in a cohort sampled during active COVID-19.

V gene TRBV4-1 combines with J gene TRBJ2-7; 9 positions agree with TRBD1. Germline lookup yields CDR1 MGHRA and CDR2 YSYEKL. The CDR3 runs 15 residues. Unmatched junction bases numbered 7, after V lost 3 bases and J lost 4 bases. This CDR3 reads CASSQDRDRVYEQYF. The CDR3 region has the DNA TGCGCCAGCAGCCAGGATCGGGACAGGGTGTACGAGCAGTACTTC.

The rearrangement joins TRBV11-2 to TRBJ1-2; 11 nucleotides match TRBD1. This CDR3 spans 16 amino acids. Trimming at V came to 4 bases and at J to 8 bases, leaving 12 bases not matched to a gene. Germline loops: CDR1 SGHAT, CDR2 FQNNGV. The chain's CDR3 is CASSSLTGTGGDGYTF. In DNA form, the CDR3 reads TGTGCCAGCAGCTCCCTGACCGGGACAGGGGGAGACGGCTACACCTTC.

The gene calls are TRBV5-1 and TRBJ1-1; tentatively, D is TRBD1 (6 bases). CDR1 is SGHRS, CDR2 YFSETQ, per germline. Between the trimmed V and J ends, which lost 0 bases and 0 bases, there was a span of 9 bases. The CDR3 covers 15 residues. The CDR3 DNA is TGCGCCAGCAGCTTGGATAGGGGGATGAACACTGAAGCTTTCTTT. Its translation is CASSLDRGMNTEAFF.

V gene TRBV6-5 combines with J gene TRBJ2-1, with 8 bases fitting TRBD2. Germline V CDR1 and CDR2: MNHEY, SVGAGI. The V gene end was trimmed by 0 bases and the J gene end by 8 bases; junction bases not matched to a gene: 9. CDR3 size: 16 residues. The CDR3 loop reads CASSYSTGGGLDEQFF. CDR3 nucleotides: TGTGCCAGCAGTTACTCGACGGGGGGGGGCTTAGATGAGCAGTTCTTC.

The chain carries TRBV7-2 and TRBJ2-7; D might be TRBD1 (6 bases). With 4 bases removed from V and 0 bases from J, the gap between germline ends came to 10 bases. The CDR3 runs to 14 residues. Germline V gives CDR1 SGHTA, CDR2 FQGNSA. CDR3 nucleotide sequence: TGTGCCAGCAGCTCCAACAGGGCCTCCTACGAGCAGTACTTC. Translating gives CASSSNRASYEQYF.

The chain links TRBV4-1 to TRBJ1-3; 7 bases agree with TRBD1. Unmatched junction bases numbered 4, after V lost 4 bases and J lost 1 base. This CDR3 comprises 15 residues. Germline V gene sequence: CDR1 MGHRA, CDR2 YSYEKL. The CDR3 nucleotides read TGCGCCAGCAGCCCATGGACAGGATCTGGAAACACCATATATTTT. Translation gives CASSPWTGSGNTIYF.

This clone was detected only a few times. V usage is TRBV27 and J usage is TRBJ1-2; D perhaps matches TRBD1 (6 bases). CDR1 is MNHEY, CDR2 SMNVEV, per germline (reference sequence). The CDR3 length is 15 residues. Trimming took 2 bases from V and 4 from J, leaving 14 bases between them. This CDR3 is CASSLTGHRPYGYTF. DNA of the CDR3: TGTGCCAGCAGTTTAACGGGACACCGCCCCTATGGCTACACCTTC.

The chain links TRBV3-1 (or the pseudogene TRBV3-2) to TRBJ2-5; no firm D call. The CDR3 contains 13 residues. V was pared by 4 bases and J by 4 bases, with 10 bases between. Germline CDR1 LGHDT, CDR2 YNNKEL (reference sequence). CDR3 sequence (DNA): TGTGCCAGCAGCCTGACTGGCCTAGAGACCCAGTACTTC. Amino acid sequence: CASSLTGLETQYF.